This T cell receptor (beta chain) emerged from a study of T cell changes during pregnancy in multiple sclerosis. Comments on this clone: The junction differs from germline at one of its ends, possibly a read error.

Using immunoSEQ multiplex PCR, the repertoire was profiled, and TCRdb retains in-frame clones only, with some absent. The data contain fewer than 45,000 clones, approximately 89% of them singletons. The V gene's germline CDR1 is SGHDN and CDR2 FVKESK. CDR3 length equals 17 residues. The TCR was taken from a female donor in good health, enrolled as a control in a pregnancy study. Source: CD4+ T cells from peripheral blood mononuclear cells, taken after pregnancy. The chain employs TRBV14 and TRBJ2-3; 8 positions agree with TRBD1. This chain's CDR3 is CASSQRGGAGGTDTQYF. The DNA of the CDR3 is TGTGCCAGCAGCCAACGAGGTGGGGCAGGGGGCACGGATACGCAGTATTTT.